One and the same sample provided the 17 T cell receptor beta chains below, sequenced in a study of blood T cell repertoires in COVID-19. The table came from immunoSEQ multiplex PCR; TCRdb's copy has only in-frame clones and leaves some out. In the table there are tens of thousands of clones, around nine tenths of which are singletons. Specimen: peripheral blood. These receptors were taken from a man aged 70 or older with active COVID-19.

V gene TRBV6-5 combines with J gene TRBJ1-4, with a tentative D call TRBD1 (6 bases). V lost 0 bases and J lost 3, with 8 bases in between. This CDR3 spans 15 amino acids. Germline values: CDR1 MNHEY, CDR2 SVGAGI. CDR3 in amino acids: CASSYSSGANEKLFF. CDR3 DNA: TGTGCCAGCAGTTACTCATCAGGGGCTAATGAAAAACTGTTTTTT.

This sequence joins TRBV28 and TRBJ2-3; D uncertain. Germline V lookup: CDR1 MDHEN, CDR2 SYDVKM. The CDR3 sequence is 13 residues long. V lost 7 bases and J lost 2, with 10 bases in between. In DNA, the CDR3 is TGTGCCAGCACCACGCCTAACACAGATACGCAGTATTTT. Its translation is CASTTPNTDTQYF.

The chain uses TRBV3-1 (or the pseudogene TRBV3-2) and TRBJ1-3; D gene ambiguous. The V end lost 1 base, the J end lost 1 base, and 8 bases lay between the germline ends. CDR1 is LGHDT, CDR2 YNNKEL, per germline (reference sequence). The CDR3 runs 15 residues. The chain's CDR3 is CASSQVGGSGNTIYF. The CDR3 nucleotides read TGTGCCAGCAGCCAAGTTGGAGGGTCTGGAAACACCATATATTTT.

The chain recombines TRBV7-2 with TRBJ2-3; 8 bases fit TRBD2. This CDR3 comprises 16 residues. The germline V gene has CDR1 SGHTA and CDR2 FQGNSA. V lost 1 base to trimming and J lost 0 bases; unmatched junction nucleotides: 3. Written as DNA, the CDR3 is TGTGCCAGCAGCTTAGTCCCTAGCGGGAGCACAGATACGCAGTATTTT. This gives the protein CASSLVPSGSTDTQYF.

The count of this clone is one. The rearrangement uses TRBV19 and TRBJ1-5; TRBD1 matches at 8 bases. Trimming removed 6 bases from V and 6 bases from J; junction bases left unmatched: 1. The CDR3 contains 12 residues. Germline V gives CDR1 LNHDA, CDR2 SQIVND (reference sequence). CDR3 coding DNA: TGTGCCAGTAGCGACAGGGGTCAGCCCCAGCATTTT. Amino acids: CASSDRGQPQHF.

The V gene is TRBV2, the J gene TRBJ1-5; D call uncertain. Germline V gives CDR1 SNHLY, CDR2 FYNNEI. The CDR3 loop spans 12 amino acids. The V end lost 4 bases, the J end lost 4 bases, and 5 bases lay between the germline ends. Here the CDR3 reads CASSGDNQPQHF. The CDR3 DNA reads TGTGCCAGCAGTGGAGATAATCAGCCCCAGCATTTT. The full variable domain, rest sourced from reference TRBV2 and TRBJ1-5, is EPEVTQTPSHQVTQMGQEVILRCVPISNHLYFYWYRQILGQKVEFLVSFYNNEISEKSEIFDDQFSVERPDGSNFTLKIRSTKLEDSAMYFCASSGDNQPQHFGDGTRLSIL.

This sequence joins TRBV5-4 and TRBJ1-2; unclear D gene. The CDR3 extends over 14 amino acids. The V end lost 0 bases, the J end lost 2 bases, and 8 bases lay between the germline ends. Looked up from germline, CDR1 is SGHNT and CDR2 is YYREEE (reference sequence). CDR3 nucleotide sequence: TGTGCCAGCAGCTTGGCTTCTGAGAACTATGGCTACACCTTC. Amino acids: CASSLASENYGYTF.

This clone was detected a few times. V is TRBV27 and J is TRBJ1-5, with 8 positions matching TRBD1. Unmatched junction bases numbered 4, after V lost 2 bases and J lost 1 base. CDR3 size: 16 residues. Germline CDR1 is MNHEY and CDR2 is SMNVEV (reference sequence). CDR3 nucleotides: TGTGCCAGCAGTTTAGGGCAGGGGGCGAGCAATCAGCCCCAGCATTTT. It codes for CASSLGQGASNQPQHF.

This rearrangement joins TRBV28 to TRBJ1-1, with D perhaps TRBD1 (6 bases). There are 15 residues in the CDR3. V lost 2 bases to trimming and J lost 1 base, with 11 bases between them. Per germline, CDR1 MDHEN and CDR2 SYDVKM. CDR3 protein: CASSLKYRANTEAFF. CDR3 bases: TGTGCCAGCAGTTTAAAATACAGGGCGAACACTGAAGCTTTCTTT.

The genes are TRBV7-2 and TRBJ2-7, with 15 nucleotides matching TRBD2. V was clipped by 6 bases and J by 7 bases; unmatched bases: 7. CDR1 and CDR2 from the germline V gene are SGHTA and FQGNSA. The CDR3 is 15 amino acids. The CDR3 region is CASRPGLAGGREQYF. The DNA of the CDR3 is TGTGCCAGCAGGCCGGGACTAGCGGGAGGACGGGAGCAGTACTTC.

This clone was counted once. The V and J genes are TRBV3-1 (or the pseudogene TRBV3-2) and TRBJ2-3, with 10 bases that match TRBD2. The CDR3 loop spans 17 amino acids. The germline gives CDR1 LGHDT, CDR2 YNNKEL (reference sequence). Germline trimming cut 6 bases from V and 3 bases from J; bases unmatched to any gene: 12. This chain's CDR3 is CASSRTPSGSGTDTQYF. The CDR3 DNA is TGTGCCAGCAGTCGAACCCCTAGCGGGAGTGGAACAGATACGCAGTATTTT.

This chain connects TRBV18 to TRBJ2-2; 7 bases line up with TRBD1. The CDR3 is 14 amino acids. From germline, CDR1 is KGHSH and CDR2 LQKENI. V gave up 4 bases and J gave up 6 bases; unmatched junction bases: 5. This chain's CDR3 is CASSRQGRAGELFF. The DNA for the CDR3 is TGTGCCAGCTCACGACAGGGCCGTGCCGGGGAGCTGTTTTTT.

The rearrangement uses TRBV7-2 and TRBJ1-1, with a weak D call TRBD1 (6 bases). Trimming pared 5 bases from V and 1 base from J, leaving 17 bases between. The CDR3 totals 16 residues. Per germline, CDR1 SGHTA and CDR2 FQGNSA. The CDR3 is CASSQGWGGGNTEAFF. The CDR3 coding sequence is TGTGCCAGCAGCCAGGGGTGGGGCGGTGGGAACACTGAAGCTTTCTTT. Based on the CDR3 plus reference TRBV7-2 and TRBJ1-1, the full variable domain is GAGVSQSPSNKVTEKGKDVELRCDPISGHTALYWYRQSLGQGLEFLIYFQGNSAPDKSGLPSDRFSAERTGGSVSTLTIQRTQQEDSAVYLCASSQGWGGGNTEAFFGQGTRLTVV.

This sequence joins TRBV4-1 and TRBJ1-5; TRBD1 aligns across 8 bases. This CDR3 spans 18 amino acids. Germline CDR1 MGHRA, CDR2 YSYEKL. J lost 4 bases, V lost 0 bases, and 11 bases had no gene match. CDR3 DNA: TGCGCCAGCAGCCAAGATCCGGCAGGGGGCTTTAGGAATCAGCCCCAGCATTTT. Amino acids: CASSQDPAGGFRNQPQHF.

The gene calls are TRBV5-1 and TRBJ1-2; TRBD1 aligns across 7 bases. J gave up 6 bases and V 3 bases, and 5 bases lay outside the gene matches. The CDR3 extends over 13 amino acids. Germline CDR1 SGHRS, CDR2 YFSETQ. Here the CDR3 reads CASSSTGRNGYTF. CDR3 in DNA: TGCGCCAGCAGCTCGACAGGGCGGAATGGCTACACCTTC.

This chain connects TRBV9 to TRBJ1-5; possibly TRBD1 for D (5 bases). Germline V gene sequence: CDR1 SGDLS, CDR2 YYNGEE. CDR3 size: 14 residues. The V end lost 3 bases, the J end lost 6 bases, and 13 bases lay between the germline ends. This CDR3 is CASSGGRGGQPQHF. The CDR3 nucleotides are TGTGCCAGCAGCGGAGGAAGGGGAGGTCAGCCCCAGCATTTT.

V and J are TRBV6-5 and TRBJ1-5; 7 positions match TRBD1. This CDR3 is built from 14 residues. V lost 7 bases and J lost 3; bases outside the gene matches: 6. Germline CDR1 reads MNHEY; CDR2 reads SVGAGI. CDR3: CASIGQANNQPQHF. In DNA form, the CDR3 reads TGTGCCAGCATTGGACAGGCGAACAATCAGCCCCAGCATTTT.